The T cell receptor beta chain under discussion was sequenced for a study of cytomegalovirus exposure and HLA in healthy donors. PCR involved 60 Vbeta and 13 Jbeta primers. The data were produced by immunoSEQ multiplex PCR, yet TCRdb's version contains in-frame clones alone and is incomplete. The sample carries 100,000 to 150,000 clones, more than 65% recorded once. The CDR3 totals 15 residues. Losses at the gene ends were 2 bases for V and 5 bases for J; bases not matched to a gene: 4. From germline, CDR1 is MRHNA and CDR2 SNTAGT. The gene calls are TRBV6-4 and TRBJ2-7, with 12 bases identical to TRBD1. Sequenced material: PBMCs. This TCR was recovered from a woman between 40 and 50 years old in good health and CMV-seropositive. For the CDR3, the DNA is TGTGCCAGCAGTGACCCGGGACAGGGGGCGCACGAGCAGTACTTC. Translated, it gives CASSDPGQGAHEQYF.